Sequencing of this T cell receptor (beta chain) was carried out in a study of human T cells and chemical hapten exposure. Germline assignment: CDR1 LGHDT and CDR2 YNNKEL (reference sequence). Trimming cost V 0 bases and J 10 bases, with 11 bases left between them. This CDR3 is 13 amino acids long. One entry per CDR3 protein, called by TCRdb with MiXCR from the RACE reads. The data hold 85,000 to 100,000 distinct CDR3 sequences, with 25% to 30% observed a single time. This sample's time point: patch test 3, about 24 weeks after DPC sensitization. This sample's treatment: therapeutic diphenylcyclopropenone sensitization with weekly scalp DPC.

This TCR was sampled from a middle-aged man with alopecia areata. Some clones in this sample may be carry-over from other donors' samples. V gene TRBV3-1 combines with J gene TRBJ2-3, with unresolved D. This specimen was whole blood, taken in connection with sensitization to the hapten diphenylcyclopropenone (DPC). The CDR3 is CASSQDLTPPQYF. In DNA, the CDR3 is TGTGCCAGCAGCCAAGATCTTACCCCCCCGCAGTATTTT.